This T cell receptor (beta chain) was observed in a study of blood T cell repertoires in COVID-19. Overall study: The cDNA or gDNA used as material had been derived from T cells, B-cell-depleted T cells, or PBMCs.

Study processing details: Researchers report that nucleated cell counts were estimated from reference gene primer amplification. TCRdb's copy holds only in-frame clones and misses some; the assay was immunoSEQ multiplex PCR. That table furnishes V, J and clone size, whereas the DNA furnished D and trimming. The data show 140,000 to 150,000 clones, 88% seen once. V lost 6 bases to trimming and J lost 6 bases; unmatched junction nucleotides: 9. The germline V gene has CDR1 LNHDA and CDR2 SQIVND (reference sequence). The CDR3 is 14 residues long. This chain links TRBV19 with TRBJ2-7; 9 bases align to TRBD1. Source material: peripheral blood. The source is a man in his 70s with acute or convalescent COVID-19. The CDR3 sequence: CASRSGQGKVEQYF. Written as DNA, the CDR3 is TGTGCCAGTAGGTCTGGACAGGGGAAGGTCGAGCAGTACTTC.